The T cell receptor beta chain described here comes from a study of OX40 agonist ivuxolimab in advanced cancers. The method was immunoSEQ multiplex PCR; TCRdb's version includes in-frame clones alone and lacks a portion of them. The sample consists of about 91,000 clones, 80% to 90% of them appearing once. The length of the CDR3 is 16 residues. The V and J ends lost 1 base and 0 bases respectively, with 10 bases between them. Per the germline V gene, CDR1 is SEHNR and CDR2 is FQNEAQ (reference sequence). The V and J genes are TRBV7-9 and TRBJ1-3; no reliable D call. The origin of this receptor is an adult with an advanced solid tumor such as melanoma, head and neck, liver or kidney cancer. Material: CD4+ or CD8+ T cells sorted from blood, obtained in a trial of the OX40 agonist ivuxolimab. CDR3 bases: TGTGCCAGCAGCTTAGAGCCCCCGGGCTCTGGAAACACCATATATTTT. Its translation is CASSLEPPGSGNTIYF.